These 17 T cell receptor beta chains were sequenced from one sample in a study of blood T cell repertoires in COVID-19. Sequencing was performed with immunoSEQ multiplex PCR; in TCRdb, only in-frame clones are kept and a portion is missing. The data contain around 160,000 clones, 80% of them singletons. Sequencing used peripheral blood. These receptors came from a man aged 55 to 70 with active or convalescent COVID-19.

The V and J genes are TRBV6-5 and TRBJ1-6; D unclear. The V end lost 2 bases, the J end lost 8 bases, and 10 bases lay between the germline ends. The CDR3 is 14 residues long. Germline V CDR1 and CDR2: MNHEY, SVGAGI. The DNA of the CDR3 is TGTGCCAGCAGTTACGCCCGCGGAGATTCACCCCTCCACTTT. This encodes CASSYARGDSPLHF.

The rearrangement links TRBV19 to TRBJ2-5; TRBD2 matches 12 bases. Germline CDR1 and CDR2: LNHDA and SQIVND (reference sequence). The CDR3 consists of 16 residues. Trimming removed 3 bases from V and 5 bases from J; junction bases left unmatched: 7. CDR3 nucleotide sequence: TGTGCCAGTAGTATTCAGACTAGCGGGAGCGGGGAGACCCAGTACTTC. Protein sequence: CASSIQTSGSGETQYF.

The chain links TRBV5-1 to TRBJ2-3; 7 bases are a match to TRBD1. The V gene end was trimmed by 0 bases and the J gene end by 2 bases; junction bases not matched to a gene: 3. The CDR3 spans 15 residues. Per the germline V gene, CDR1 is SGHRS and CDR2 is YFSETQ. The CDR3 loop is CASSLGDRTTDTQYF. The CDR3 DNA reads TGCGCCAGCAGCTTGGGGGACAGAACCACAGATACGCAGTATTTT.

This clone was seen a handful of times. The DNA of the CDR3 is TGCGCCAGCAGTCCTCGCGGTAGCGGTGGCTGGGAGCAGTACTTC. Translation gives CASSPRGSGGWEQYF. This chain joins TRBV4-1 and TRBJ2-7; possible D gene TRBD2, 6 bases. The CDR3 runs 15 residues. The V gene lost 6 bases and the J gene lost 7 bases, with 22 bases spanning the gap. CDR1 is MGHRA, CDR2 YSYEKL, per germline.

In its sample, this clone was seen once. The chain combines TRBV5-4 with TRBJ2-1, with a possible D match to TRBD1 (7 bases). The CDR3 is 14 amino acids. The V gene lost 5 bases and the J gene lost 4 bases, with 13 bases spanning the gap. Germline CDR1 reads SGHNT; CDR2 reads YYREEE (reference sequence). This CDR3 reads CASRGAGGYNEQFF. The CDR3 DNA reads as TGTGCCAGCAGGGGGGCAGGGGGGTACAATGAGCAGTTCTTC.

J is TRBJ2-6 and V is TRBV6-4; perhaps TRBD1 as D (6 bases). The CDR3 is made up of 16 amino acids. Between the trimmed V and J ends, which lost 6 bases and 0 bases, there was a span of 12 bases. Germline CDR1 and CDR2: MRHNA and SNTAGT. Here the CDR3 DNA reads TGTGCCAGCAGAGCTACAGGGCTCTCTGGGGCCAACGTCCTGACTTTC. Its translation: CASRATGLSGANVLTF.

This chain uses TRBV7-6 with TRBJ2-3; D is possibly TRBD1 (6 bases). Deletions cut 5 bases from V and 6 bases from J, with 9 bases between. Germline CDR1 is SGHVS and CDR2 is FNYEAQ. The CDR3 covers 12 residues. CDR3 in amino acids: CASSRTGDTQYF. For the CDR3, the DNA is TGTGCCAGCAGCCGTACAGGGGATACGCAGTATTTT.

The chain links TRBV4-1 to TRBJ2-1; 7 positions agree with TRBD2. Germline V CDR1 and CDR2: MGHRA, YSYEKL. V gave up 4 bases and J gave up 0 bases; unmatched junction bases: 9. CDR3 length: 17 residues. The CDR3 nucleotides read TGCGCCAGCAGCCCGGTTAGCGGGCGATCCTCCTACAATGAGCAGTTCTTC. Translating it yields CASSPVSGRSSYNEQFF.

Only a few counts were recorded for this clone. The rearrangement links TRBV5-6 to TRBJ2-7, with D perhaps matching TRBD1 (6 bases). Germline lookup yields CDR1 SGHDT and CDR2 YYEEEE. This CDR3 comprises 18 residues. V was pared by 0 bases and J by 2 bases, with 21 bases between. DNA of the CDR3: TGTGCCAGCAGCTTGGGTCCCCCTACAGGGCACGGCGCCTACGAGCAGTACTTC. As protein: CASSLGPPTGHGAYEQYF.

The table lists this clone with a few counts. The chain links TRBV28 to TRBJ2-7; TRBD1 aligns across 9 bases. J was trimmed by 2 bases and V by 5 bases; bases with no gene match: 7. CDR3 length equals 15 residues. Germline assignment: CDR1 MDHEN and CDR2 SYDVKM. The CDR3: CASSRPGTGTYEQYF. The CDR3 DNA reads TGTGCCAGCAGTCGCCCCGGGACAGGGACCTACGAGCAGTACTTC.

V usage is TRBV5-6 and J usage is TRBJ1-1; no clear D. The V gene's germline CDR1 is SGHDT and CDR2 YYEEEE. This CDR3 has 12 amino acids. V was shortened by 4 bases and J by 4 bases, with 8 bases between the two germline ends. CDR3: CASSQYFTEAFF. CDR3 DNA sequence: TGTGCCAGCAGCCAATACTTCACTGAAGCTTTCTTT.

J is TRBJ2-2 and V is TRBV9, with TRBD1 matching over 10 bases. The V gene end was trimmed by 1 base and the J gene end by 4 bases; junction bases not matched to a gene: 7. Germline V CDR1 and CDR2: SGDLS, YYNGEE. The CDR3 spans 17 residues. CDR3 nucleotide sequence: TGTGCCAGCAGCGTACCCCGGGACAGGGGATCCACCGGGGAGCTGTTTTTT. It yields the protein CASSVPRDRGSTGELFF.

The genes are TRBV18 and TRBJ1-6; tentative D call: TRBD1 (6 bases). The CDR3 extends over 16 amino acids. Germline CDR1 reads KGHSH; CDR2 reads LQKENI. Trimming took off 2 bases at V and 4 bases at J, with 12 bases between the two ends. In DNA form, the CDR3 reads TGTGCCAGCTCACCATCAAGGACAGCTTATAATTCACCCCTCCACTTT. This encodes CASSPSRTAYNSPLHF.

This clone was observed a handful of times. CDR3 nucleotides: TGTGCCAGCAGCTTAACCCCTCCCGGGACAGGCTCCTACAATGAGCAGTTCTTC. This encodes CASSLTPPGTGSYNEQFF. This chain connects TRBV7-3 to TRBJ2-1; 8 nucleotides line up with TRBD1. CDR3 length: 18 residues. Germline V gene data show CDR1 as SGHTA and CDR2 as FQGTGA. Trimming at V came to 0 bases and at J to 0 bases, leaving 7 bases not matched to a gene.

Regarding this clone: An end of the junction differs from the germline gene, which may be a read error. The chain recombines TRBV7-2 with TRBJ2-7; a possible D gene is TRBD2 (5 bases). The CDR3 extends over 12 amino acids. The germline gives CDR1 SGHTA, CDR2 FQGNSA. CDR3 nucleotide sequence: TGTGCCAGCAGCTTAGCGACGGGCGGGCCCCACTTC. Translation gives CASSLATGGPHF.

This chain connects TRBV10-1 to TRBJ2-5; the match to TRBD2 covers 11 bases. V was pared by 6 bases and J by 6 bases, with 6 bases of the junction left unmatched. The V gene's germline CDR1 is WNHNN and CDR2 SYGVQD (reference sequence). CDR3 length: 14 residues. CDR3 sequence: CASSRGLAVQTQYF. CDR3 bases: TGCGCCAGCAGCCGGGGACTAGCGGTCCAGACCCAGTACTTC.

The DNA of the CDR3 is TGTGCCAGCCAGCCGGAGGGCGGCTCCTACAATGAGCAGTTCTTC. Translated, it gives CASQPEGGSYNEQFF. This sequence joins TRBV6-5 and TRBJ2-1; D is possibly TRBD2 (6 bases). V lost 8 bases to trimming and J lost 0 bases, with 14 bases between them. Germline V gene sequence: CDR1 MNHEY, CDR2 SVGAGI. This CDR3 is built from 15 residues.